A single sample is the source of the 6 T cell receptor beta chains below, sequenced in a study of shared clonotypes between healthy human individuals (TCRdb year 2020). Library generation was performed with the immunoSEQ multiplex PCR assay. TCRdb took this table from immuneACCESS and kept in-frame rearrangements with V and J called. Such tables lack part of the clones; where checked against another copy, unresolved V genes explain under half of the gap, and the rest is unexplained. The table for this sample lists more than 2 million clones; over 85% of them were counted only once. The ten top clones hold less than 2% of the sample. CD8 naive samples were obtained by positive selection for CCR7 among CD45RO-negative cells, yielding a CD45RA+CCR7+ population from which TemRA cells were excluded. The sequenced material came from naive CD8+ T cells from PBMCs. In light of the paper, this sample's cell subset or site label describes: CD45RA+CCR7+. The receptor source for this set is a man younger than 30 in good health. Some clones in this sample may be carry-over from other donors' samples.

In DNA, the CDR3 is TGTGCCAGCAGCCCCGGGACAGGGAACACTGAAGCTTTCTTT. This encodes CASSPGTGNTEAFF. This chain joins TRBV6-5 and TRBJ1-1, with 8 bases that match TRBD1. V trimming: 6 bases; J trimming: 1 base; junction bases outside the gene matches: 4. CDR1 MNHEY and CDR2 SVGAGI come from the germline V gene. The CDR3 runs to 14 residues.

This clone was recorded a few times. V gene TRBV27 combines with J gene TRBJ1-1; perhaps TRBD1 as D (5 bases). The V end was cut by 6 bases, the J end by 0 bases, with 17 bases between. Germline V gene lookup returns CDR1 MNHEY and CDR2 SMNVEV (reference sequence). The CDR3 consists of 16 residues. The CDR3 sequence: CASSPPGLNMNTEAFF. DNA for the CDR3: TGTGCCAGCAGCCCCCCGGGACTGAATATGAACACTGAAGCTTTCTTT.

The chain carries TRBV19 and TRBJ1-5; a possible D gene is TRBD1 (6 bases). Trimming left V 5 bases short and J 0 bases short, with 8 bases between. Germline CDR1 LNHDA, CDR2 SQIVND (reference sequence). The CDR3 runs to 14 residues. Written as DNA, the CDR3 is TGTGCCAGTAGTCCAGGGGATAGCAATCAGCCCCAGCATTTT. Residues: CASSPGDSNQPQHF.

A remark on this clone: This may be a read error, as it is one base from a much larger clone. The chain carries TRBV10-3 and TRBJ1-1; D is undetermined. CDR3 length: 11 residues. The V gene's germline CDR1 is ENHRY and CDR2 SYGVKD. Trimming stripped 2 bases from V and 3 bases from J, with 1 base between. The CDR3 DNA reads TGTGCCATCAGTGAGGACACTGAAGCTTTCTTT. This codes for CAISEDTEAFF.

The chain uses TRBV7-9 and TRBJ1-1; D remains ambiguous. This CDR3 has 17 amino acids. Germline-derived CDR1 and CDR2 are SEHNR and FQNEAQ (reference sequence). Trimming cost V 5 bases and J 1 base, with 20 bases left between them. The CDR3 coding sequence is TGTGCCAGCAGCCACCCCCTCGGACGGGGAAAGAACACTGAAGCTTTCTTT. Its protein is CASSHPLGRGKNTEAFF.

This clone was detected once. The chain combines TRBV30 with TRBJ2-5; D may be TRBD2 (6 bases). The ends were cut back, 4 bases at V and 1 base at J, with 25 bases in the middle. This CDR3 comprises 18 residues. Germline loops: CDR1 GTSNPN, CDR2 SVGIG (reference sequence). The CDR3 DNA reads as TGTGCCTGGAACCCGACCGGGACGGGGGATAAGCTCCAAGAGACCCAGTACTTC. This gives the protein CAWNPTGTGDKLQETQYF.